These T cell receptor beta chains were read from a single sample in a study of cytomegalovirus exposure and HLA in healthy donors. The table came from immunoSEQ multiplex PCR; TCRdb's copy has only in-frame clones and leaves some out. The repertoire includes about 98,000 clones, about three quarters of them detected once, and 1.4% sits in the top ten. Sequencing was done on a sample of PBMCs. The receptors shown here come from a man aged 40-49 years in good health and CMV-seronegative. Both conserved end residues are part of each CDR3. A D gene is named only where the DNA matches it firmly. Part of the rows lack a size; the others show once, few, many or a class for expanded clones.

clone size: few; J gene: TRBJ2-3; V gene: TRBV11-2; D gene: -; CDR3 DNA: TGTGCCAGCAGCCGTCAGGGGGGCTGGTCAGATACGCAGTATTTT; CDR3 protein: CASSRQGGWSDTQYF
clone size: -; J gene: TRBJ2-2; V gene: TRBV6-5; D gene: -; CDR3 DNA: TGTGCCAGCAGAAGGTCGGGGGTCACCGGGGAGCTGTTTTTT; CDR3 protein: CASRRSGVTGELFF
clone size: -; J gene: TRBJ1-6; V gene: TRBV9; D gene: -; CDR3 DNA: TGTGCCAGCAGCCAGAGTGGCGGGTCGGGAGCCCTCCACTTT; CDR3 protein: CASSQSGGSGALHF
clone size: -; J gene: TRBJ1-2; V gene: TRBV19; D gene: TRBD1; CDR3 DNA: TGTGCCAGTAGTAACACAGGGGATGGGAGCTACACCTTC; CDR3 protein: CASSNTGDGSYTF
clone size: -; J gene: TRBJ2-1; V gene: TRBV28; D gene: TRBD2; CDR3 DNA: TGTGCCAGCAGTCCCACTAGCGGGGGCTACAATGAGCAGTTCTTC; CDR3 protein: CASSPTSGGYNEQFF
clone size: once; J gene: TRBJ1-3; V gene: TRBV1; D gene: -; CDR3 DNA: TGCACCAGCAGTCAACTACTTTTGGCTGGAAACACCATATATTTT; CDR3 protein: CTSSQLLLAGNTIYF
clone size: -; J gene: TRBJ1-1; V gene: TRBV10-3; D gene: TRBD1; CDR3 DNA: TGTGCCATCGGCGGGACAGGGGGCACTGAAGCTTTCTTT; CDR3 protein: CAIGGTGGTEAFF
clone size: -; J gene: TRBJ2-3; V gene: TRBV19; D gene: -; CDR3 DNA: TGTGCCAGTAGTCGAGACGTGGGCCCGGGCACAGATACGCAGTATTTT; CDR3 protein: CASSRDVGPGTDTQYF
clone size: -; J gene: TRBJ1-2; V gene: TRBV7-8; D gene: -; CDR3 DNA: TGTGCCAGCAGCTTAGGGACTGTTTATGGCTACACCTTC; CDR3 protein: CASSLGTVYGYTF
clone size: -; J gene: TRBJ1-1; V gene: TRBV5-1; D gene: -; CDR3 DNA: TGCGCCAGCAGCGTCGGACAGACGAACACTGAAGCTTTCTTT; CDR3 protein: CASSVGQTNTEAFF
clone size: few; J gene: TRBJ1-1; V gene: TRBV11-2; D gene: -; CDR3 DNA: TGTGCCAGCAGCCCCCGCGGGGCCGGGAAAGCTTTCTTT; CDR3 protein: CASSPRGAGKAFF
clone size: -; J gene: TRBJ1-6; V gene: TRBV4-1; D gene: -; CDR3 DNA: TGCGCCAGCAGCCAAGATTATGCGGCATCGAGCTCCTATAATTCACCCCTCCACTTT; CDR3 protein: CASSQDYAASSSYNSPLHF
clone size: -; J gene: TRBJ1-2; V gene: TRBV28; D gene: -; CDR3 DNA: TGTGCCAGCAGTTCAATACGGGGGAACTATGGCTACACCTTC; CDR3 protein: CASSSIRGNYGYTF
clone size: once; J gene: TRBJ2-7; V gene: TRBV4-3; D gene: -; CDR3 DNA: TGCGCCAGCAGCCGCGGGGGCAGCTCCTACGAGCAGTACTTC; CDR3 protein: CASSRGGSSYEQYF
clone size: -; J gene: TRBJ1-2; V gene: TRBV19; D gene: -; CDR3 DNA: TGTGCCAGTAGTATAGCCCCGACAGATGGCTACACCTTC; CDR3 protein: CASSIAPTDGYTF
clone size: -; J gene: TRBJ1-2; V gene: TRBV5-4; D gene: TRBD1; CDR3 DNA: TGTGCCAGCAGTTTAAACAGGGGATCAGGCTATGGCTACACCTTC; CDR3 protein: CASSLNRGSGYGYTF
clone size: -; J gene: TRBJ1-3; V gene: TRBV5-4; D gene: -; CDR3 DNA: TGTGCCAGCAGCTTTGGACAGTACGGAAACACCATATATTTT; CDR3 protein: CASSFGQYGNTIYF
clone size: -; J gene: TRBJ1-1; V gene: TRBV2; D gene: -; CDR3 DNA: TGTGCCAGCAGTGAGCGGGGGCGCTTCACTGAAGCTTTCTTT; CDR3 protein: CASSERGRFTEAFF
clone size: -; J gene: TRBJ2-1; V gene: TRBV6-1; D gene: TRBD2; CDR3 DNA: TGTGCCAGCAGTGAGTTACTAGCGGGGGAAGGTTACAATGAGCAGTTCTTC; CDR3 protein: CASSELLAGEGYNEQFF
clone size: -; J gene: TRBJ2-1; V gene: TRBV5-1; D gene: -; CDR3 DNA: TGCGCCAGCAGCTTGGCCGGAGGCGGTAGCTCCTACAATGAGCAGTTCTTC; CDR3 protein: CASSLAGGGSSYNEQFF
clone size: -; J gene: TRBJ2-7; V gene: TRBV2; D gene: TRBD1; CDR3 DNA: TGTGCCAGCACCTTGGGACAGGGCGCCGAGCAGTACTTC; CDR3 protein: CASTLGQGAEQYF
clone size: -; J gene: TRBJ1-3; V gene: TRBV19; D gene: -; CDR3 DNA: TGTGCCAGTAGTATAGTAGGGGGTTCCGGAAACACCATATATTTT; CDR3 protein: CASSIVGGSGNTIYF
clone size: -; J gene: TRBJ1-5; V gene: TRBV27; D gene: -; CDR3 DNA: TGTGCCAGCAGTTTATCGGCAGGGGTAAATCAGCCCCAGCATTTT; CDR3 protein: CASSLSAGVNQPQHF
clone size: -; J gene: TRBJ2-2; V gene: TRBV19; D gene: -; CDR3 DNA: TGTGCCAGTAGTACGACAAGACAGGAGGTCGGGGAGCTGTTTTTT; CDR3 protein: CASSTTRQEVGELFF
clone size: -; J gene: TRBJ2-2; V gene: TRBV7-6; D gene: TRBD1; CDR3 DNA: TGTGCCAGCAGACCCCTCGGACAGGGGCACACCGGGGAGCTGTTTTTT; CDR3 protein: CASRPLGQGHTGELFF
clone size: -; J gene: TRBJ2-2; V gene: TRBV11-3; D gene: -; CDR3 DNA: TGTGCCAGCAGCCCCAGGACAGTGGCCGGGGAGCTGTTTTTT; CDR3 protein: CASSPRTVAGELFF
clone size: once; J gene: TRBJ2-6; V gene: TRBV7-2; D gene: TRBD1; CDR3 DNA: TGTGCCAGCAGCTTAGCGGGACAGGGAAGACACTCTGGGGCCAACGTCCTGACTTTC; CDR3 protein: CASSLAGQGRHSGANVLTF
clone size: -; J gene: TRBJ2-1; V gene: TRBV9; D gene: TRBD2; CDR3 DNA: TGTGCCAGCAGCGTAGTTGTCAGTGGGGGACTAGGGTACAATGAGCAGTTCTTC; CDR3 protein: CASSVVVSGGLGYNEQFF
clone size: -; J gene: TRBJ2-7; V gene: TRBV12-5; D gene: TRBD1; CDR3 DNA: TGTGCTAGTGGTTTGGCTACAGGGGCAAGGGGCGAGCAGTACTTC; CDR3 protein: CASGLATGARGEQYF
clone size: once; J gene: TRBJ2-3; V gene: TRBV7-8; D gene: TRBD2; CDR3 DNA: TGTGCCAGCAGCTTAGCTCTAGCGGGGGGGCAGACAGATACGCAGTATTTT; CDR3 protein: CASSLALAGGQTDTQYF
clone size: -; J gene: TRBJ1-2; V gene: TRBV11-2; D gene: -; CDR3 DNA: TGTGCCAGCAGCCAGGGGCATAACTATGGCTACACCTTC; CDR3 protein: CASSQGHNYGYTF
clone size: few; J gene: TRBJ1-2; V gene: TRBV28; D gene: -; CDR3 DNA: TGTGCCAGCAGTTTAGGTGTTAGGTCGGGGTATGGCTACACCTTC; CDR3 protein: CASSLGVRSGYGYTF
clone size: -; J gene: TRBJ1-5; V gene: TRBV6-1; D gene: -; CDR3 DNA: TGTGCCAGCAGTTTGACACAGGATCAGCCCCAGCATTTT; CDR3 protein: CASSLTQDQPQHF
clone size: -; J gene: TRBJ1-1; V gene: TRBV7-2; D gene: -; CDR3 DNA: TGTGCCAGCAGCTCGACAGAGAACACTGAAGCTTTCTTT; CDR3 protein: CASSSTENTEAFF
clone size: -; J gene: TRBJ1-5; V gene: TRBV6-5; D gene: -; CDR3 DNA: TGTGCCAGCAGTGAAAATGGCGAGGTTCAGCCCCAGCATTTT; CDR3 protein: CASSENGEVQPQHF
clone size: few; J gene: TRBJ2-3; V gene: TRBV4-3; D gene: TRBD2; CDR3 DNA: TGCGCCAGCAGCCAGAGACTAGCGGGGGGGCAAGATACGCAGTATTTT; CDR3 protein: CASSQRLAGGQDTQYF